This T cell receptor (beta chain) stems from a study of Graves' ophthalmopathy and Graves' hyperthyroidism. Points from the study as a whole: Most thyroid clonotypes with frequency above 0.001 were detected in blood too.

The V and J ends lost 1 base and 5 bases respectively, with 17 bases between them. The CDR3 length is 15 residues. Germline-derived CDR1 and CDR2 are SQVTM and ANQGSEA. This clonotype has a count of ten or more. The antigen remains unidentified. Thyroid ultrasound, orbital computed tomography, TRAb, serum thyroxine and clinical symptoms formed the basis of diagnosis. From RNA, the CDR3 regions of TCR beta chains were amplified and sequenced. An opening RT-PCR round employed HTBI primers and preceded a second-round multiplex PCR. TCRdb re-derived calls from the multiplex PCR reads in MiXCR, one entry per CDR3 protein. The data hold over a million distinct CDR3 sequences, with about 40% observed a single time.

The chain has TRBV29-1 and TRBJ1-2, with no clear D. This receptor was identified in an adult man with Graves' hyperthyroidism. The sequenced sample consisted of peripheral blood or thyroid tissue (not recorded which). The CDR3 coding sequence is TGCAGCGTTGAAGGAGTCGCGGAGGGAACGTATGGCTACACCTTC. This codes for CSVEGVAEGTYGYTF.